Below are 27 T cell receptor beta chains sequenced from a single sample in a study of memory CD4+ T cells and cytomegalovirus serostatus. Data came from immunoSEQ multiplex PCR; TCRdb stores just in-frame clones and leaves some out. The table has about 45,000 clones, just over 75% seen once. The sort gate was single viable CD3+CD4+CD8-CD45RO+ cells for memory CD4+ T cells. The source material was memory CD4+ T cells from blood. The receptors shown here come from an adult in good health and CMV-seronegative.

The rearrangement joins TRBV5-6 to TRBJ1-2, with D possibly matching TRBD1 (6 bases). Trimming took 5 bases from V and 3 from J, leaving 17 bases between them. This CDR3 region has 15 residues. Germline lookup yields CDR1 SGHDT and CDR2 YYEEEE. The CDR3 nucleotides are TGTGCCAGCAGTCGCGCCGGCAGGGGAGACTATGGCTACACCTTC. Amino acid sequence: CASSRAGRGDYGYTF.

J is TRBJ2-1 and V is TRBV6-5, with TRBD1 identical over 7 bases. Unmatched junction bases numbered 6, after V lost 5 bases and J lost 2 bases. CDR1 and CDR2 (germline): MNHEY, SVGAGI. The CDR3 contains 15 residues. CDR3 coding DNA: TGTGCCAGCAGTCGGGACAGCTTAACCTACAATGAGCAGTTCTTC. It translates to CASSRDSLTYNEQFF.

The J gene is TRBJ2-1, the V gene TRBV4-1; 11 nucleotides match TRBD2. After removal of 3 bases from V and 8 bases from J, the junction contained 18 bases not matched to a gene. The CDR3 covers 19 residues. In germline, CDR1 is MGHRA, CDR2 YSYEKL. The CDR3 region is CASSQAHKGLAGGFYEQFF. DNA of the CDR3: TGCGCCAGCAGCCAGGCGCATAAAGGGCTAGCGGGGGGTTTCTATGAGCAGTTCTTC.

The CDR3 spells CASSSAWENQPQHF. CDR3 coding DNA: TGTGCCAGCAGCTCTGCTTGGGAGAATCAGCCCCAGCATTTT. The chain couples TRBV7-2 to TRBJ1-5; D uncertain. From germline, CDR1 is SGHTA and CDR2 FQGNSA. This CDR3 comprises 14 residues. V lost 4 bases and J 4 bases, leaving 11 bases between the germline ends. Together with reference TRBV7-2 and TRBJ1-5, the CDR3 gives the full variable domain: GAGVSQSPSNKVTEKGKDVELRCDPISGHTALYWYRQSLGQGLEFLIYFQGNSAPDKSGLPSDRFSAERTGGSVSTLTIQRTQQEDSAVYLCASSSAWENQPQHFGDGTRLSIL.

This clone was picked up one time. The chain combines TRBV2 with TRBJ1-5, with D perhaps matching TRBD1 (5 bases). The CDR3 runs to 16 residues. Germline V gene lookup returns CDR1 SNHLY and CDR2 FYNNEI. Trimming left V 6 bases short and J 0 bases short, with 15 bases between. The CDR3 sequence is CASRKDGTVSNQPQHF. The CDR3 DNA reads TGTGCCAGCAGGAAAGACGGGACGGTTAGCAATCAGCCCCAGCATTTT. Full variable domain (rest looked up from reference TRBV2 and TRBJ1-5): EPEVTQTPSHQVTQMGQEVILRCVPISNHLYFYWYRQILGQKVEFLVSFYNNEISEKSEIFDDQFSVERPDGSNFTLKIRSTKLEDSAMYFCASRKDGTVSNQPQHFGDGTRLSIL.

Sample share makes this clone medium-sized (0.01 to 0.1%). The J gene is TRBJ1-5, the V gene TRBV30, with D unclear. The germline CDR1 and CDR2 sequences are GTSNPN and SVGIG (reference sequence). CDR3 length: 15 amino acids. Trimming pared 1 base from V and 0 bases from J, leaving 10 bases between. CDR3 sequence: CAWSGRPYSNQPQHF. DNA of the CDR3: TGTGCCTGGAGTGGACGGCCCTATAGCAATCAGCCCCAGCATTTT. Combining the CDR3 with reference TRBV30 and TRBJ1-5 gives the whole variable domain SQTIHQWPATLVQPVGSPLSLECTVEGTSNPNLYWYRQAAGRGLQLLFYSVGIGQISSEVPQNLSASRPQDRQFILSSKKLLLSDSGFYLCAWSGRPYSNQPQHFGDGTRLSIL.

The V gene is TRBV5-1, the J gene TRBJ1-3; maybe TRBD1 (6 bases). This CDR3 contains 15 residues. V lost 0 bases, J lost 4 bases, and 11 bases lay in between. CDR1 is SGHRS and CDR2 is YFSETQ in the germline V gene. The DNA of the CDR3 is TGCGCCAGCAGCTTGGAACGGGGGCAGGGAAACACCATATATTTT. This codes for CASSLERGQGNTIYF. The complete variable domain, with remaining parts taken from reference TRBV5-1 and TRBJ1-3, reads KAGVTQTPRYLIKTRGQQVTLSCSPISGHRSVSWYQQTPGQGLQFLFEYFSETQRNKGNFPGRFSGRQFSNSRSEMNVSTLELGDSALYLCASSLERGQGNTIYFGEGSWLTVV.

This clone is medium-sized by share. The chain joins TRBV6-1 to TRBJ1-1; D remains unclear. V gave up 2 bases and J gave up 1 base, with 11 bases separating them. The length of the CDR3 is 15 residues. Germline CDR1 and CDR2: MNHNS and SASEGT. The CDR3 DNA sequence: TGTGCCAGCAGTGAAAGGGAACGTTCGAACACTGAAGCTTTCTTT. This codes for CASSERERSNTEAFF.

The chain uses TRBV29-1 and TRBJ2-2; D is uncertain. V was shortened by 7 bases and J by 0 bases, with 15 bases between the two germline ends. CDR1 SQVTM and CDR2 ANQGSEA come from the germline V gene. The CDR3 is 15 amino acids. The CDR3 region is CSAATVPANTGELFF. The CDR3 nucleotides read TGCAGCGCGGCCACCGTCCCAGCGAACACCGGGGAGCTGTTTTTT.

The chain combines TRBV7-8 with TRBJ1-5, with 8 bases identical to TRBD1. CDR1 and CDR2 (germline): SGHVS, FQNEAQ. The CDR3 is 14 amino acids. The V and J ends lost 4 bases and 5 bases, in that order; junction bases with no gene match: 4. In DNA, the CDR3 is TGTGCCAGCAGCTGGGACAGGAAGGATCAGCCCCAGCATTTT. Residues: CASSWDRKDQPQHF.

This chain links TRBV19 with TRBJ1-1; TRBD1 might be the D (6 bases). V was pared by 4 bases and J by 4 bases, with 10 bases between. The CDR3 is 13 residues long. From germline, CDR1 is LNHDA and CDR2 SQIVND (reference sequence). CDR3 nucleotide sequence: TGTGCCAGTAGTAGCACAGGGAGCACTGAAGCTTTCTTT. It specifies CASSSTGSTEAFF.

The V gene is TRBV5-1, the J gene TRBJ1-1, with a possible D match to TRBD1 (5 bases). This CDR3 region has 15 residues. Germline V gene lookup returns CDR1 SGHRS and CDR2 YFSETQ. Between the trimmed V and J ends, which lost 2 bases and 1 base, there was a span of 12 bases. CDR3 sequence: CASSLDPQGNTEAFF. In nucleotides, the CDR3 is TGCGCCAGCAGCTTAGACCCTCAGGGGAACACTGAAGCTTTCTTT.

The rearrangement links TRBV2 to TRBJ1-1; D remains unclear. Trimming removed 3 bases from V and 7 bases from J, with 12 bases in between. The germline V gene encodes CDR1 SNHLY and CDR2 FYNNEI. This CDR3 is built from 13 residues. The CDR3 coding sequence is TGTGCCAGCAGTGAGAGGCAGGAAGGTGAAGCTTTCTTT. This sequence encodes CASSERQEGEAFF.

The chain recombines TRBV6-1 with TRBJ1-6, with a tentative D call TRBD1 (5 bases). The ends were cut back, 2 bases at V and 10 bases at J, with 21 bases in the middle. This CDR3 comprises 17 residues. Germline V lookup: CDR1 MNHNS, CDR2 SASEGT. In nucleotides, the CDR3 is TGTGCCAGCAGTGAAACACCGGGACCTTTAATACCCTCACCCCTCCACTTT. Protein product: CASSETPGPLIPSPLHF.

This clone was seen only once. The chain is built from TRBV7-9 and TRBJ1-3, with 10 bases fitting TRBD1. The CDR3 is 15 amino acids. V dropped 6 bases and J dropped 4; count of bases not matched to a gene: 6. In germline, CDR1 is SEHNR, CDR2 FQNEAQ (reference sequence). The CDR3 is CASRPTGGNGNTIYF. As DNA, the CDR3 is TGTGCCAGCAGACCGACAGGGGGCAACGGAAACACCATATATTTT.

The V and J genes are TRBV28 and TRBJ2-7; perhaps TRBD1 as D (7 bases). The V gene lost 5 bases and the J gene lost 0 bases, with 23 bases spanning the gap. Germline V lookup: CDR1 MDHEN, CDR2 SYDVKM. This CDR3 has 18 amino acids. The CDR3 sequence: CASSLEGARGLSSYEQYF. The CDR3 DNA is TGTGCCAGCAGTCTGGAGGGGGCAAGAGGCCTTAGCTCCTACGAGCAGTACTTC.

This CDR3 reads CASSLGNTGSQETQYF. In DNA, the CDR3 is TGCGCCAGCAGCTTGGGGAATACAGGATCCCAAGAGACCCAGTACTTC. The V and J genes are TRBV5-1 and TRBJ2-5; possibly TRBD1 for D (5 bases). V was pared by 0 bases and J by 1 base, with 13 bases between. Germline-derived CDR1 and CDR2 are SGHRS and YFSETQ. The CDR3 sequence is 16 residues long.

This chain connects TRBV9 to TRBJ2-1; D is tentatively TRBD1 or TRBD2 (6 bases each). V was shortened by 7 bases and J by 4 bases, with 12 bases between the two germline ends. The length of the CDR3 is 13 residues. Germline lookup yields CDR1 SGDLS and CDR2 YYNGEE. DNA of the CDR3: TGTGCCAGCGGGGGGACAACGTACAATGAGCAGTTCTTC. It translates to CASGGTTYNEQFF.

The rearrangement links TRBV4-1 to TRBJ1-2; TRBD1 matches 9 bases. The CDR3 consists of 15 residues. The J segment lost 3 bases and the V segment lost 4 bases, leaving 6 bases of the junction unmatched. In germline, CDR1 is MGHRA, CDR2 YSYEKL. The chain's CDR3 is CASSRLDRGDYGYTF. DNA of the CDR3: TGCGCCAGCAGCCGTCTGGACAGGGGAGACTATGGCTACACCTTC.

The chain combines TRBV6-6 with TRBJ1-5, with D perhaps TRBD1 (5 bases). Trimming shortened V by 8 bases and J by 2 bases, and 13 bases separated the two germline ends. The CDR3 runs to 14 residues. Germline V gene sequence: CDR1 MNHNY, CDR2 SVGAGI (reference sequence). CDR3 coding DNA: TGTGCCAGCTTAAGGCAGGGAGGCAATCAGCCCCAGCATTTT. Translated, it gives CASLRQGGNQPQHF.

The chain uses TRBV25-1 and TRBJ1-3; no firm D call. Germline CDR1 reads MGHDK; CDR2 reads SYGVNS. The CDR3 contains 16 residues. V dropped 1 base and J dropped 0 bases, with 10 bases sitting between them. The CDR3 coding sequence is TGTGCCAGCAGTGAATCTCGGGAGAGCTCTGGAAACACCATATATTTT. This gives the protein CASSESRESSGNTIYF.

This chain joins TRBV6-4 and TRBJ2-1, with 8 bases fitting TRBD1. Germline V gives CDR1 MRHNA, CDR2 SNTAGT. The V gene end was trimmed by 5 bases and the J gene end by 8 bases; junction bases not matched to a gene: 14. The CDR3 is 16 amino acids. The CDR3 loop reads CASSPHRAGGRDEQFF. The DNA of the CDR3 is TGTGCCAGCAGTCCCCACAGGGCAGGGGGCAGGGATGAGCAGTTCTTC.

This rearrangement joins TRBV7-3 to TRBJ1-1; 7 bases align to TRBD1. The V segment lost 5 bases and the J segment 1 base; nucleotides outside the gene matches: 1. Germline CDR1 and CDR2: SGHTA and FQGTGA. The CDR3 is 13 amino acids. The CDR3 nucleotides read TGTGCCAGCAGCCGACAGGGGAACACTGAAGCTTTCTTT. Amino acids: CASSRQGNTEAFF.

The count of this clone is one. The chain is built from TRBV14 and TRBJ2-5; unclear D gene. The length of the CDR3 is 15 residues. The V and J ends lost 1 base and 4 bases respectively, with 13 bases between them. The V gene's germline CDR1 is SGHDN and CDR2 FVKESK. As DNA, the CDR3 is TGTGCCAGCAGCCAAGTACTTCAGGATTCAGAGACCCAGTACTTC. It codes for CASSQVLQDSETQYF.

This rearrangement joins TRBV9 to TRBJ2-1; D is ambiguous. V was clipped by 4 bases and J by 4 bases, with 9 bases between them. Germline CDR1 is SGDLS and CDR2 is YYNGEE. This CDR3 region has 13 residues. The CDR3 DNA is TGTGCCAGCAGCCCCCGAGGTTACAATGAGCAGTTCTTC. Translated, it gives CASSPRGYNEQFF.

The chain joins TRBV28 to TRBJ2-5, with D possibly being TRBD2 (7 bases). V was shortened by 2 bases and J by 5 bases, with 15 bases between the two germline ends. Germline lookup yields CDR1 MDHEN and CDR2 SYDVKM. This CDR3 spans 15 amino acids. The CDR3 region has the DNA TGTGCCAGCAGTTTAGTGGCGGGGGCTCGGGAGACCCAGTACTTC. Amino acid sequence: CASSLVAGARETQYF.

This chain links TRBV11-3 with TRBJ2-2; D is perhaps TRBD1 (5 bases). Trimming removed 0 bases at V and 6 bases at J, with 5 bases between. This CDR3 is 13 amino acids long. Germline V gene data show CDR1 as SGHNT and CDR2 as YENEEA. As DNA, the CDR3 is TGTGCCAGCAGCTTAGACAGGGCCGGGGAGCTGTTTTTT. Translating gives CASSLDRAGELFF. Combining the CDR3 with reference TRBV11-3 and TRBJ2-2 gives the whole variable domain EAGVVQSPRYKIIEKKQPVAFWCNPISGHNTLYWYLQNLGQGPELLIRYENEEAVDDSQLPKDRFSAERLKGVDSTLKIQPAELGDSAVYLCASSLDRAGELFFGEGSRLTVL.